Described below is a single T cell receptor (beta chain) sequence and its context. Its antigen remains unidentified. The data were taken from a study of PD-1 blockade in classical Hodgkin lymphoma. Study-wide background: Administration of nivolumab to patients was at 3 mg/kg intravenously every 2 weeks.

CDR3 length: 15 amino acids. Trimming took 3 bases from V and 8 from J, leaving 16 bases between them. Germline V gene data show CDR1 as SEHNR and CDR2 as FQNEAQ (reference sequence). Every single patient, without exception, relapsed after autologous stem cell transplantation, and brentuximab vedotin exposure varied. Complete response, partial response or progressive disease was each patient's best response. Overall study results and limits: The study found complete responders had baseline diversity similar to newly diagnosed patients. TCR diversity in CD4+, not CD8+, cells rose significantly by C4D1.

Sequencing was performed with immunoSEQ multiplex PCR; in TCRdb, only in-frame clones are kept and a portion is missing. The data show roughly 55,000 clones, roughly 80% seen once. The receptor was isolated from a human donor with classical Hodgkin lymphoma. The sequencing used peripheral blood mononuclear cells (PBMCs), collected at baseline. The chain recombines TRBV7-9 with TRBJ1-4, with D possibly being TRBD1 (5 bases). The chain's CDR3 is CASSLGRKVGEKLFF. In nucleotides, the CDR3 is TGTGCCAGCAGCTTGGGACGGAAGGTGGGAGAAAAACTGTTTTTT.